The 2 T cell receptor beta chains listed next were all sequenced from one sample in a study of graft-versus-host responses after intestinal transplantation. Time point: postoperative day 105 after intestinal transplantation (dayNNNN = postoperative day). TCRdb keeps only in-frame clones here, not all; method: immunoSEQ multiplex PCR. The data contain 9,500 to 12,000 clones, about 89% of them singletons. Material: PBMCs, obtained 105 days after intestinal transplantation. These receptors all stem from a human patient who received an intestinal transplant, so some T cells may come from the graft donor.

The chain carries TRBV19 and TRBJ2-2; possibly TRBD1 or TRBD2 for D (5 bases each). The ends were cut back, 9 bases at V and 5 bases at J, with 19 bases in the middle. There are 15 residues in the CDR3. In germline, CDR1 is LNHDA, CDR2 SQIVND (reference sequence). The CDR3 DNA reads TGTGCCAGCGCGGACCGGGACCCACGAACCGGGGAGCTGTTTTTT. Residues: CASADRDPRTGELFF.

V is TRBV27 and J is TRBJ2-3; 10 bases are shared with TRBD2. The CDR3 sequence is 15 residues long. V shed 3 bases and J 1 base; nucleotides not matched to a gene: 1. From germline, CDR1 is MNHEY and CDR2 SMNVEV (reference sequence). This CDR3 is CASSFGTSGTDTQYF. CDR3 bases: TGTGCCAGCAGTTTCGGGACTAGCGGCACAGATACGCAGTATTTT.